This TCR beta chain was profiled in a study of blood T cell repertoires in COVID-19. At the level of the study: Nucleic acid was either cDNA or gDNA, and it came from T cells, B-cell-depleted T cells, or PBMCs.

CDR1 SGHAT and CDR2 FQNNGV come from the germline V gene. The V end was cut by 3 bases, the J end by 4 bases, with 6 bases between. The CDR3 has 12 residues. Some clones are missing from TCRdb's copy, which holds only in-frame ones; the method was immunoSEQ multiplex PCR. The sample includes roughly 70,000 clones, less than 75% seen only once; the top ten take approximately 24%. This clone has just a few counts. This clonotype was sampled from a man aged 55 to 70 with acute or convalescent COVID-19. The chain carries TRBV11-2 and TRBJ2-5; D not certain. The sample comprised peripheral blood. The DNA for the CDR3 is TGTGCCAGCAGCTTTCTTTCAGAGACCCAGTACTTC. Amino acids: CASSFLSETQYF.